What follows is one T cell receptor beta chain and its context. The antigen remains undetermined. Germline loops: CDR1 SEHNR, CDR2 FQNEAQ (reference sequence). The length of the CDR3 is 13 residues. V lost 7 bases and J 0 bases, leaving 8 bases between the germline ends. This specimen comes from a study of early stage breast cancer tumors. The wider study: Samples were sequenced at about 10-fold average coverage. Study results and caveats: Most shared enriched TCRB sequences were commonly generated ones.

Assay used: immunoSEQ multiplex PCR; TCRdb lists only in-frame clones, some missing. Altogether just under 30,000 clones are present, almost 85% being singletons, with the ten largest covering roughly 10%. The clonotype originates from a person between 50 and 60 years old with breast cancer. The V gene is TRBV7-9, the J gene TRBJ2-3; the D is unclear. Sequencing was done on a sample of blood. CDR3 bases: TGTGCCAGCATGTTGGGTAGCACAGATACGCAGTATTTT. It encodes CASMLGSTDTQYF.